The 29 T cell receptor beta chains in this list originate from one sample, sequenced in a study of shared clonotypes between healthy human individuals. Clones were read by immunoSEQ multiplex PCR, and TCRdb kept only the in-frame ones, dropping some. The table lists about 500,000 clones, roughly four fifths of them singletons, with more than 10% in the top ten. Sequencing was performed on PBMCs. Receptor source: a woman aged 40 to 50 in good health. Some clones in this sample may be carry-over from other donors' samples.

This chain links TRBV5-1 with TRBJ2-5; D is uncertain. V was shortened by 0 bases and J by 4 bases, with 10 bases between the two germline ends. This CDR3 is built from 14 residues. Germline V lookup: CDR1 SGHRS, CDR2 YFSETQ. CDR3 residues: CASSLGSGRETQYF. As DNA, the CDR3 is TGCGCCAGCAGCTTGGGTTCTGGTCGAGAGACCCAGTACTTC.

Concerning this clone: A far larger clone is a single base away, which makes a read error likely. The sample holds other DNA sequences that translate to the same CDR3. V usage is TRBV7-8 and J usage is TRBJ2-5; D is ambiguous. From germline, CDR1 is SGHVS and CDR2 FQNEAQ. V shed 7 bases and J shed 7 bases, with 19 bases lying between them. This CDR3 spans 14 amino acids. The DNA of the CDR3 is TGTGCCAGCAACCCTCCGAGCGAGTCACGGACCCAGTACTTC. Its protein is CASNPPSESRTQYF.

On this clone: A far more abundant clone sits one base away, making this likely a read error. The gene calls are TRBV29-1 and TRBJ2-6; tentatively, D is TRBD1 (5 bases). The CDR3 is 14 amino acids. CDR1 is SQVTM, CDR2 ANQGSEA, per germline. DNA of the CDR3: TGCAGCGTTGTCTCTGGCTCTGGGGCCAGCGTCCTGACTTTC. Translation gives CSVVSGSGASVLTF.

V is TRBV9 and J is TRBJ2-3; TRBD2 aligns across 14 bases. Germline CDR1 and CDR2: SGDLS and YYNGEE. The J segment lost 5 bases and the V segment lost 0 bases, leaving 5 bases of the junction unmatched. The CDR3 length is 17 residues. CDR3 sequence (DNA): TGTGCCAGCAGCGTAGAGGGACTAGCGGGAGTAGGAGATACGCAGTATTTT. The encoded protein is CASSVEGLAGVGDTQYF.

Points on this clone: Since a far larger clone is one base different, this is likely a read error. Other DNA sequences from this sample encode an identical CDR3 as well. The chain couples TRBV15 to TRBJ2-7; the match to TRBD2 covers 7 bases. Germline V gene lookup returns CDR1 LNHNV and CDR2 YYDKDF (reference sequence). The V segment lost 0 bases and the J segment 2 bases; nucleotides outside the gene matches: 16. This CDR3 contains 19 residues. This chain's CDR3 is CATSRDGGRLADLTYEQYF. Here the CDR3 DNA reads TGTGCCACCAGCAGAGATGGTGGGAGGCTAGCGGACCTAACCTACGAGCAGTACTTC.

Remarks on this clone: In the same sample, other DNA sequences code for this CDR3. The V call is TRBV15, the J call TRBJ2-7; unclear D gene. The V and J ends lost 0 bases and 3 bases respectively, with 6 bases between them. This CDR3 spans 13 amino acids. Germline V gene data show CDR1 as LNHNV and CDR2 as YYDKDF (reference sequence). CDR3 loop: CATSRDLGYEQYF. The CDR3 DNA reads TGTGCCACCAGCAGAGATCTTGGCTACGAGCAGTACTTC.

The rearrangement uses TRBV11-2 and TRBJ1-1, with D possibly matching TRBD1 (6 bases). Germline V gene lookup returns CDR1 SGHAT and CDR2 FQNNGV. The CDR3 sequence is 13 residues long. The ends were cut back, 2 bases at V and 8 bases at J, with 12 bases in the middle. The CDR3 DNA is TGTGCCAGCAGCTTAAGGGACAAGAGGGAAGCTTTCTTT. Its translation is CASSLRDKREAFF. Based on the CDR3 plus reference TRBV11-2 and TRBJ1-1, the full variable domain is EAGVAQSPRYKIIEKRQSVAFWCNPISGHATLYWYQQILGQGPKLLIQFQNNGVVDDSQLPKDRFSAERLKGVDSTLKIQPAKLEDSAVYLCASSLRDKREAFFGQGTRLTVV.

As for this clone: With a far larger clone one base away, a read error is the likely cause. Other DNA sequences from this sample encode an identical CDR3 as well. The chain joins TRBV7-3 to TRBJ1-1; a weak D match, TRBD1 (5 bases). The V gene's germline CDR1 is SGHTA and CDR2 FQGTGA. Trimming pared 5 bases from V and 8 bases from J, leaving 15 bases between. The CDR3 is made up of 13 amino acids. Written as DNA, the CDR3 is TGTGCCAGCAGCCCTACAAGGGGCACCGAAGCTTTCTTT. Translation: CASSPTRGTEAFF.

Comments on this clone: Only one base separates this from a far larger clonotype, so it likely reflects a read error. The V call is TRBV15, the J call TRBJ2-4; the match to TRBD2 covers 7 bases. Germline CDR1 is LNHNV and CDR2 is YYDKDF (reference sequence). V was clipped by 4 bases and J by 0 bases; unmatched bases: 6. This CDR3 spans 16 amino acids. The CDR3 loop reads CATSKSGEVAKNIQYF. DNA for the CDR3: TGTGCCACCAGCAAGAGCGGGGAAGTAGCCAAAAACATTCAGTACTTC.

This chain connects TRBV15 to TRBJ2-5, with D perhaps TRBD1 or TRBD2 (7 bases each). The end of the DNA is better explained by TRBJ2-7, so the J call may be wrong. The CDR3 consists of 20 residues. CDR1 is LNHNV, CDR2 YYDKDF, per germline (reference sequence). The CDR3: CAAIRDRDWGAGPHRYEQYF. The CDR3 nucleotides read TGTGCCGCCATCAGAGACAGGGATTGGGGAGCGGGACCACATCGGTACGAGCAGTACTTC.

The chain combines TRBV6-5 with TRBJ1-1, with 7 bases matching TRBD1. In germline, CDR1 is MNHEY, CDR2 SVGAGI. The CDR3 is 13 residues long. Unmatched junction bases numbered 7, after V lost 8 bases and J lost 4 bases. This chain's CDR3 is CASGLTGTTEAFF. CDR3 sequence (DNA): TGTGCCAGCGGATTGACAGGGACCACTGAAGCTTTCTTT.

The table lists this clone with a few counts. The genes are TRBV30 and TRBJ2-7; D unclear. Trimming shortened V by 0 bases and J by 5 bases, and 5 bases separated the two germline ends. From germline, CDR1 is GTSNPN and CDR2 SVGIG (reference sequence). There are 11 residues in the CDR3. As DNA, the CDR3 is TGTGCCTGGAGTGTTGGGAACGAGCAGTACTTC. Amino acid sequence: CAWSVGNEQYF.

The chain links TRBV19 to TRBJ2-3; 12 nucleotides agree with TRBD2. Germline V gives CDR1 LNHDA, CDR2 SQIVND (reference sequence). The length of the CDR3 is 15 residues. The V and J ends lost 7 bases and 0 bases, in that order; junction bases with no gene match: 2. The CDR3 spells CASTGLAGSTDTQYF. The CDR3, as DNA: TGTGCCAGTACCGGACTAGCGGGGAGCACAGATACGCAGTATTTT.

The chain employs TRBV18 and TRBJ2-2, with D tentatively TRBD1 (6 bases). The V gene lost 4 bases and the J gene lost 4 bases, with 13 bases spanning the gap. The CDR3 has 15 residues. Germline V gene data show CDR1 as KGHSH and CDR2 as LQKENI. CDR3 amino acids: CASSLQGAVTGELFF. The CDR3 region has the DNA TGTGCCAGCTCACTACAGGGAGCTGTCACCGGGGAGCTGTTTTTT.

This chain connects TRBV6-1 to TRBJ2-3; 8 bases agree with TRBD2. Germline V CDR1 and CDR2: MNHNS, SASEGT. After removal of 1 base from V and 4 bases from J, the junction contained 7 bases not matched to a gene. The CDR3 loop spans 16 amino acids. CDR3 sequence reads: CASSEGLAGGADTQYF. In nucleotides, the CDR3 is TGTGCCAGCAGTGAAGGGCTAGCGGGTGGGGCAGATACGCAGTATTTT.

The chain has TRBV6-1 and TRBJ1-2, with 9 bases that match TRBD1. Unmatched junction bases numbered 9, after V lost 2 bases and J lost 8 bases. The germline V gene has CDR1 MNHNS and CDR2 SASEGT. This CDR3 spans 15 amino acids. CDR3 coding DNA: TGTGCCAGCAGTGAATGGGGGACAGGGCACCAGGGCTACACCTTC. As protein: CASSEWGTGHQGYTF.

This clone was recorded at least ten times. The gene calls are TRBV29-1 and TRBJ2-2, with D unresolved. The CDR3 length is 14 residues. With 7 bases removed from V and 2 bases from J, the gap between germline ends came to 14 bases. Germline CDR1 is SQVTM and CDR2 is ANQGSEA. CDR3 nucleotides: TGCAGCGGGTTGGTGGGTCTCAACACCGGGGAGCTGTTTTTT. Translating gives CSGLVGLNTGELFF.

This chain joins TRBV30 and TRBJ2-1; 8 nucleotides line up with TRBD2. Unmatched junction bases numbered 6, after V lost 4 bases and J lost 4 bases. CDR1 GTSNPN and CDR2 SVGIG come from the germline V gene (reference sequence). The CDR3 contains 14 residues. The CDR3: CAWTSASGYNEQFF. CDR3 DNA: TGTGCCTGGACCTCGGCTAGCGGGTACAATGAGCAGTTCTTC.

The chain recombines TRBV5-4 with TRBJ2-5; D ambiguous. Germline V CDR1 and CDR2: SGHNT, YYREEE (reference sequence). V lost 0 bases and J lost 1, with 7 bases in between. CDR3 length: 14 residues. The CDR3 reads CASSLVGSQETQYF. In DNA form, the CDR3 reads TGTGCCAGCAGCTTGGTGGGTAGCCAAGAGACCCAGTACTTC.

A word on this clone: This may stem from a read error, because a much larger clone lies one nucleotide away. The chain recombines TRBV7-2 with TRBJ2-1; D uncertain. The CDR3 consists of 13 residues. CDR1 is SGHTA and CDR2 is FQGNSA in the germline V gene. The CDR3 region has the DNA TGTGCCAGCAGCTTAGGCAGTTTCAATGAGCGGTTCTTC. Its protein product is CASSLGSFNERFF.

The chain uses TRBV18 and TRBJ2-2, with D possibly called TRBD1 or TRBD2 (6 bases each). The CDR3 extends over 15 amino acids. Germline V gives CDR1 KGHSH, CDR2 LQKENI. Trimming pared 4 bases from V and 2 bases from J, leaving 11 bases between. The CDR3 DNA reads as TGTGCCAGCTCACTTCTCGGGGGCAACACCGGGGAGCTGTTTTTT. It yields the protein CASSLLGGNTGELFF.

The chain is built from TRBV7-6 and TRBJ2-2; 8 bases line up with TRBD1. CDR3 length: 17 amino acids. Germline V gives CDR1 SGHVS, CDR2 FNYEAQ. Trimming at V came to 4 bases and at J to 0 bases, leaving 7 bases not matched to a gene. CDR3 protein: CASSSPAGGANTGELFF. In nucleotides, the CDR3 is TGTGCCAGCAGCTCGCCTGCAGGGGGCGCGAACACCGGGGAGCTGTTTTTT.

The chain couples TRBV28 to TRBJ2-7, with TRBD1 matching over 11 bases. The V segment lost 2 bases and the J segment 2 bases; nucleotides outside the gene matches: 2. CDR1 and CDR2 (germline): MDHEN, SYDVKM. The CDR3 loop spans 15 amino acids. DNA of the CDR3: TGTGCCAGCAGTTTAGGACAGGGGGCTCCCTACGAGCAGTACTTC. The encoded protein is CASSLGQGAPYEQYF. Combining the CDR3 with reference TRBV28 and TRBJ2-7 gives the whole variable domain DVKVTQSSRYLVKRTGEKVFLECVQDMDHENMFWYRQDPGLGLRLIYFSYDVKMKEKGDIPEGYSVSREKKERFSLILESASTNQTSMYLCASSLGQGAPYEQYFGPGTRLTVT.

This clone was counted a single time. J is TRBJ2-5 and V is TRBV29-1; 8 bases align to TRBD1. The CDR3 is 13 residues long. The germline V gene has CDR1 SQVTM and CDR2 ANQGSEA. Trimming removed 7 bases from V and 7 bases from J; junction bases left unmatched: 11. The CDR3 DNA reads as TGCAGCGAATCAGGGGGCGCCGGTAGGACCCAGTACTTC. Translation gives CSESGGAGRTQYF. The whole variable domain, filled in from reference TRBV29-1 and TRBJ2-5, reads SAVISQKPSRDICQRGTSLTIQCQVDSQVTMMFWYRQQPGQSLTLIATANQGSEATYESGFVIDKFPISRPNLTFSTLTVSNMSPEDSSIYLCSESGGAGRTQYFGPGTRLLVL.

In this sample, this clone turned up a few times. The chain links TRBV18 to TRBJ2-6; 7 bases are shared with TRBD1. CDR3 length: 17 residues. Germline V gene data show CDR1 as KGHSH and CDR2 as LQKENI. J lost 2 bases, V lost 3 bases, and 7 bases had no gene match. CDR3 amino acids: CASSPQTGLPGANVLTF. The CDR3 DNA sequence: TGTGCCAGCTCACCGCAGACAGGGTTACCTGGGGCCAACGTCCTGACTTTC.

The CDR3 nucleotides read TGCGCCAGCAGTTCGTTAGCGGGGGCCGCTCAAGAGACCCAGTACTTC. It is translated as CASSSLAGAAQETQYF. The rearrangement joins TRBV5-1 to TRBJ2-5, with 9 bases fitting TRBD2. This CDR3 spans 16 amino acids. Germline-derived CDR1 and CDR2 are SGHRS and YFSETQ. Trimming removed 5 bases from V and 2 bases from J; junction bases left unmatched: 10.

This clone was recorded at least ten times. The chain recombines TRBV11-2 with TRBJ2-3; unclear D gene. V was trimmed by 0 bases and J by 4 bases, leaving 5 bases between them. Germline-derived CDR1 and CDR2 are SGHAT and FQNNGV. This CDR3 is built from 13 residues. The CDR3, as DNA: TGTGCCAGCAGCTTAGATAGGGCAGATACGCAGTATTTT. This translates into CASSLDRADTQYF.

The chain is built from TRBV6-4 and TRBJ2-1, with 13 bases that match TRBD2. CDR3 length: 15 residues. Germline V CDR1 and CDR2: MRHNA, SNTAGT. V lost 6 bases to trimming and J lost 3 bases; unmatched junction nucleotides: 2. The CDR3 sequence is CASSRLAGGYNEQFF. CDR3 DNA sequence: TGTGCCAGCAGCCGACTAGCGGGAGGCTACAATGAGCAGTTCTTC.

The rearrangement uses TRBV27 and TRBJ2-2; D may be TRBD2 (5 bases). Germline values: CDR1 MNHEY, CDR2 SMNVEV (reference sequence). CDR3 length: 14 amino acids. V shed 7 bases and J shed 2 bases, with 11 bases lying between them. CDR3 DNA sequence: TGTGCCAGCAATAACCTAGCAAACACCGGGGAGCTGTTTTTT. It specifies CASNNLANTGELFF.